This TCR beta chain comes out of a study of OX40 agonist ivuxolimab in advanced cancers. In the study overall: Dosing consisted of intravenous ivuxolimab at 0.01 to 10 mg/kg every 2 weeks.

V lost 5 bases and J lost 6, with 16 bases in between. Germline V gives CDR1 SGHTA, CDR2 FQGTGA. The CDR3 consists of 14 residues. Sequenced by immunoSEQ multiplex PCR; TCRdb stores in-frame clones only, minus some. This table holds tens of thousands of clones, around 86% found once. Study-level findings and limits: Antigen targets of the expanded peripheral T cells went undetermined.

On this clone itself: The antigen remains undetermined.

The genes are TRBV7-3 and TRBJ1-2, with D perhaps TRBD1 (6 bases). The sample consisted of CD4+ or CD8+ T cells sorted from blood, taken in a trial of the OX40 agonist ivuxolimab. The receptor's source is an adult with an advanced solid tumor such as melanoma, head and neck, liver or kidney cancer. The CDR3 is CASSPQGNGDGYTF. CDR3 sequence (DNA): TGTGCCAGCAGCCCGCAGGGGAATGGGGATGGCTACACCTTC. The entire variable domain, with the rest obtained from reference TRBV7-3 and TRBJ1-2, is as follows: GAGVSQTPSNKVTEKGKYVELRCDPISGHTALYWYRQSLGQGPEFLIYFQGTGAADDSGLPNDRFFAVRPEGSVSTLKIQRTERGDSAVYLCASSPQGNGDGYTFGSGTRLTVV.